What follows is one T cell receptor (beta chain) and its context. Its specificity is unknown. The data were obtained in a study of T cell repertoires in ileal Crohn's disease. Overall study: Approximately 35% were active smokers at surgery; median disease duration was around 7.9 years.

Study-level results: Active smokers at surgery had more clonal expansions than non-smokers.

Time point denoted: neoterminal ileum biopsy at postoperative endoscopy, about 6 months after surgery. The CDR3 covers 14 residues. Germline assignment: CDR1 SGHTA and CDR2 FQGTGA. With 2 bases removed from V and 0 bases from J, the gap between germline ends came to 6 bases. Sequencing used immunoSEQ multiplex PCR; TCRdb keeps in-frame clones, though not all of them. The profile shows fewer than 9,500 clones, roughly 80% of them singletons. The gene calls are TRBV7-3 and TRBJ2-3; D might be TRBD2 (5 bases). Sample: ileal tissue. This sequence originates from an adult with Crohn's disease. In DNA form, the CDR3 reads TGTGCCAGCAGCTTACAGCGGAGCACAGATACGCAGTATTTT. Residues: CASSLQRSTDTQYF.